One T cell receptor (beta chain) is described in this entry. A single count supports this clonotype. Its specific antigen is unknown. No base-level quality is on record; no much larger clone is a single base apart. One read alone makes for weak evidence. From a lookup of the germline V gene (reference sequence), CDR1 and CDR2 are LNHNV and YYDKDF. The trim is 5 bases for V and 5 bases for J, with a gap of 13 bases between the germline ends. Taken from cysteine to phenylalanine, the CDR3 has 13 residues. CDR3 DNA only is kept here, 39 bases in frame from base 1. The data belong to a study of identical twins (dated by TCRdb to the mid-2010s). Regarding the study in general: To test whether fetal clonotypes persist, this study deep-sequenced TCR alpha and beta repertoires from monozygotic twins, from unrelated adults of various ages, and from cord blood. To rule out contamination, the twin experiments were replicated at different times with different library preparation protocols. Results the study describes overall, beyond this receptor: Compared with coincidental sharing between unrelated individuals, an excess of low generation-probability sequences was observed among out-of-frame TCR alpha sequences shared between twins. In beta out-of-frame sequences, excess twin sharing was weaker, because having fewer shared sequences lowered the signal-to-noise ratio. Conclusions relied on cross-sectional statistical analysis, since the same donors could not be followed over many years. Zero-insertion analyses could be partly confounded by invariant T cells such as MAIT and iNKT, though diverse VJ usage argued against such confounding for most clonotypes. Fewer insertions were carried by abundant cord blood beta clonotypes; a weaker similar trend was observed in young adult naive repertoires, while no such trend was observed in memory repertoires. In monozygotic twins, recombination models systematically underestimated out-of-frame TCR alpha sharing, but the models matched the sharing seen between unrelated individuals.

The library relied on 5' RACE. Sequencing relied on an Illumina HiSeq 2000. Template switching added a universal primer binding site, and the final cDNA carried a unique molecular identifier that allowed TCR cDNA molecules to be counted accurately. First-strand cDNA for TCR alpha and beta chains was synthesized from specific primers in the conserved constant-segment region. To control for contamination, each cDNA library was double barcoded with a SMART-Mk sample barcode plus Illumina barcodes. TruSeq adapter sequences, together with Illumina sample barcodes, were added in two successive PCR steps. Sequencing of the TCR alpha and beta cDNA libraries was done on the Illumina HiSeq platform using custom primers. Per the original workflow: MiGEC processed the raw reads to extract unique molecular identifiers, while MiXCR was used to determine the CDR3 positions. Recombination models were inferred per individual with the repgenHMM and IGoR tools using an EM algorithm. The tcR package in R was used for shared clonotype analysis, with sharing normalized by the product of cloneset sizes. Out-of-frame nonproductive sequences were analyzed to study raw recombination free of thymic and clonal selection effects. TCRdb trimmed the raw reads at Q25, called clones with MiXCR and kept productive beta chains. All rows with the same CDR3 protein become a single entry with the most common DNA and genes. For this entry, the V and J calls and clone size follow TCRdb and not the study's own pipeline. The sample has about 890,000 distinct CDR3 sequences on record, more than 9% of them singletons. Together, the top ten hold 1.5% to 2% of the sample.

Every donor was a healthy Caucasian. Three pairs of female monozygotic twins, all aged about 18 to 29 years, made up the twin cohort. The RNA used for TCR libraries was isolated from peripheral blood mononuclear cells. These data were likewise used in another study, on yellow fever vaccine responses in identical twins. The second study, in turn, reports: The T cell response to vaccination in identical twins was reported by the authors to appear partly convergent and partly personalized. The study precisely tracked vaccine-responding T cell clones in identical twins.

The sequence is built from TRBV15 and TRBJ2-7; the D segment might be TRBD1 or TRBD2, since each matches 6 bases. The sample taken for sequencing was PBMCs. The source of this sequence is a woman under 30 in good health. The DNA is TGTGCCACCAGCGAGGGGGGATTGGACGAGCAGTACTTC. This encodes CATSEGGLDEQYF.